The 18 T cell receptor beta chains presented below share a single source sample, sequenced in a study of shared clonotypes between healthy human individuals. Assay used: immunoSEQ multiplex PCR; TCRdb lists only in-frame clones, some missing. The sample has roughly 1.5 million clones, 98% seen once; the top ten hold roughly 0.4%. Sequences were obtained from naive CD4+ T cells sorted from blood. Subset meaning: CD45RA+ positively selected. The receptor source for this set is a man between 25 and 39 years old in good health.

CDR3 protein: CASSGTSGSTFAEQFF. DNA of the CDR3: TGCGCCAGCAGCGGGACTAGCGGGAGTACGTTCGCTGAGCAGTTCTTC. The V gene is TRBV5-1, the J gene TRBJ2-1; TRBD2 aligns across 14 bases. V gave up 4 bases and J gave up 9 bases; unmatched junction bases: 9. Germline V gives CDR1 SGHRS, CDR2 YFSETQ. The CDR3 loop spans 16 amino acids.

This clone has just one count. The chain uses TRBV28 and TRBJ2-1; D is unresolved. The CDR3 runs 13 residues. Deletions cut 7 bases from V and 6 bases from J, with 13 bases between. The germline V gene encodes CDR1 MDHEN and CDR2 SYDVKM. The CDR3 DNA reads TGTGCCAGCACCCCTAGGCTCCTCAATGAGCAGTTCTTC. Amino acids: CASTPRLLNEQFF.

About this clone itself: Other DNA sequences within the sample encode an identical CDR3. The chain combines TRBV18 with TRBJ2-3; no firm D call. The CDR3 spans 13 residues. V lost 3 bases, J lost 2 bases, and 6 bases lay in between. Per germline, CDR1 KGHSH and CDR2 LQKENI. CDR3: CASSPGTTDTQYF. The CDR3 DNA reads TGTGCCAGCTCACCTGGAACCACAGATACGCAGTATTTT.

This chain connects TRBV6-1 to TRBJ2-3; D tentatively fits TRBD1 or TRBD2 (5 bases each). The CDR3 is 14 residues long. Looked up from germline, CDR1 is MNHNS and CDR2 is SASEGT. V was trimmed by 2 bases and J by 6 bases, leaving 12 bases between them. CDR3 sequence: CASSESPGTDTQYF. The CDR3 DNA follows: TGTGCCAGCAGTGAAAGTCCCGGGACCGATACGCAGTATTTT.

The rearrangement uses TRBV18 and TRBJ2-1; D possibly matches TRBD1 or TRBD2 (7 bases each). V lost 1 base, J lost 8 bases, and 15 bases lay in between. Germline CDR1 and CDR2: KGHSH and LQKENI. CDR3 length: 15 amino acids. CDR3 residues: CASSPRGQAGDEQFF. Here the CDR3 DNA reads TGTGCCAGCTCACCACGAGGACAGGCGGGGGATGAGCAGTTCTTC.

The V gene is TRBV18, the J gene TRBJ2-7, with 8 positions matching TRBD1. Trimming cost V 6 bases and J 1 base; bases outside gene matches: 17. Per the germline V gene, CDR1 is KGHSH and CDR2 is LQKENI. The CDR3 consists of 18 residues. This chain's CDR3 is CASSIIRTQGALSYEQYF. The CDR3 DNA reads TGTGCCAGCTCCATCATACGTACCCAGGGGGCCCTATCCTACGAGCAGTACTTC.

Here the CDR3 DNA reads TGTGCCAGCAGTTCGGACAGTTTCCCCTACCCCTACGAGCAGTACTTC. The encoded protein is CASSSDSFPYPYEQYF. The chain employs TRBV28 and TRBJ2-7; maybe TRBD1 (6 bases). Per germline, CDR1 MDHEN and CDR2 SYDVKM. Trimming cost V 4 bases and J 2 bases, with 18 bases left between them. The CDR3 has 16 amino acids.

The chain couples TRBV19 to TRBJ2-5, with 7 bases that match TRBD1. Trimming cost V 6 bases and J 5 bases; bases outside gene matches: 6. The CDR3 covers 13 residues. Germline assignment: CDR1 LNHDA and CDR2 SQIVND (reference sequence). The CDR3 nucleotides are TGTGCCAGTAGAGAAGGGGGCGCGGAGACCCAGTACTTC. It translates to CASREGGAETQYF.

This chain joins TRBV28 and TRBJ2-7; 13 bases are shared with TRBD2. The germline CDR1 and CDR2 sequences are MDHEN and SYDVKM. J lost 3 bases, V lost 3 bases, and 5 bases had no gene match. The CDR3 has 16 amino acids. The CDR3 is CASSFPGLAGDYEQYF. In nucleotides, the CDR3 is TGTGCCAGCAGTTTTCCTGGACTAGCGGGAGACTACGAGCAGTACTTC. Together with reference TRBV28 and TRBJ2-7, the CDR3 gives the full variable domain: DVKVTQSSRYLVKRTGEKVFLECVQDMDHENMFWYRQDPGLGLRLIYFSYDVKMKEKGDIPEGYSVSREKKERFSLILESASTNQTSMYLCASSFPGLAGDYEQYFGPGTRLTVT.

This clone was seen only once. The V call is TRBV5-5, the J call TRBJ1-1, with D uncertain. V was clipped by 0 bases and J by 1 base, with 13 bases between them. Germline lookup yields CDR1 SGHKS and CDR2 YYEKEE (reference sequence). The CDR3 has 16 residues. CDR3 sequence: CASSLDFIGKNTEAFF. In DNA, the CDR3 is TGTGCCAGCAGCTTGGATTTCATAGGGAAGAACACTGAAGCTTTCTTT.

J is TRBJ2-3 and V is TRBV27, with TRBD1 matching over 8 bases. The CDR3 totals 17 residues. CDR1 and CDR2 from the germline V gene are MNHEY and SMNVEV (reference sequence). After removal of 1 base from V and 0 bases from J, the junction contained 6 bases not matched to a gene. The CDR3 sequence is CASSLFVGQGSTDTQYF. The CDR3 nucleotides read TGTGCCAGCAGTTTATTCGTCGGACAGGGAAGCACAGATACGCAGTATTTT.

The chain recombines TRBV28 with TRBJ2-7, with 9 bases aligning to TRBD1. This CDR3 comprises 20 residues. The V segment lost 6 bases and the J segment 0 bases; nucleotides outside the gene matches: 21. Germline assignment: CDR1 MDHEN and CDR2 SYDVKM. This chain's CDR3 is CASSYMKWGQGGPNSYEQYF. The CDR3 DNA reads TGTGCCAGCAGCTATATGAAATGGGGACAGGGTGGACCCAACTCCTACGAGCAGTACTTC. Variable domain in full (rest from reference TRBV28 and TRBJ2-7): DVKVTQSSRYLVKRTGEKVFLECVQDMDHENMFWYRQDPGLGLRLIYFSYDVKMKEKGDIPEGYSVSREKKERFSLILESASTNQTSMYLCASSYMKWGQGGPNSYEQYFGPGTRLTVT.

The chain carries TRBV28 and TRBJ2-1, with a weak D call TRBD2 (6 bases). CDR3 length: 15 amino acids. The germline V gene has CDR1 MDHEN and CDR2 SYDVKM. The germline V and J ends were trimmed by 10 bases and 1 base, with 17 bases remaining between them. The CDR3 reads CATITWGESYNEQFF. Written as DNA, the CDR3 is TGTGCCACTATTACCTGGGGGGAATCCTACAATGAGCAGTTCTTC.

V is TRBV5-1 and J is TRBJ2-3; no definite D call. The ends were cut back, 4 bases at V and 3 bases at J, with 9 bases in the middle. The CDR3 runs 13 residues. Germline V CDR1 and CDR2: SGHRS, YFSETQ. In nucleotides, the CDR3 is TGCGCCAGCAGCGAGTACAGAACAGATACGCAGTATTTT. Its translation is CASSEYRTDTQYF.

The chain employs TRBV18 and TRBJ1-5, with D unresolved. CDR1 KGHSH and CDR2 LQKENI come from the germline V gene. This CDR3 spans 15 amino acids. Trimming took 1 base from V and 0 from J, leaving 7 bases between them. The CDR3 loop reads CASSPLGSSNQPQHF. In DNA form, the CDR3 reads TGTGCCAGCTCACCACTCGGTAGTAGCAATCAGCCCCAGCATTTT.

The chain carries TRBV4-1 and TRBJ1-1; D gene uncertain. The ends were cut back, 5 bases at V and 4 bases at J, with 23 bases in the middle. In germline, CDR1 is MGHRA, CDR2 YSYEKL. CDR3 size: 17 residues. CDR3 sequence reads: CASSSTQRSFGPTEAFF. CDR3 nucleotide sequence: TGCGCCAGCAGCTCGACACAGAGGAGTTTCGGGCCCACTGAAGCTTTCTTT.

The chain employs TRBV28 and TRBJ2-5, with 12 bases fitting TRBD2. Trimming cost V 4 bases and J 5 bases; bases outside gene matches: 8. Germline assignment: CDR1 MDHEN and CDR2 SYDVKM. This CDR3 comprises 16 residues. In DNA, the CDR3 is TGTGCCAGCAGTTCTCTAGCGGGAGGGCCTTGGGAGACCCAGTACTTC. This gives the protein CASSSLAGGPWETQYF.

J is TRBJ1-2 and V is TRBV28, with a tentative D call TRBD1 (5 bases). Germline V gene lookup returns CDR1 MDHEN and CDR2 SYDVKM. The CDR3 is 15 amino acids. Trimming cost V 5 bases and J 6 bases, with 19 bases left between them. The CDR3 DNA follows: TGTGCCAGCAGTGCCGGGGACCGTGGGTTCGATGGCTACACCTTC. The encoded protein is CASSAGDRGFDGYTF.